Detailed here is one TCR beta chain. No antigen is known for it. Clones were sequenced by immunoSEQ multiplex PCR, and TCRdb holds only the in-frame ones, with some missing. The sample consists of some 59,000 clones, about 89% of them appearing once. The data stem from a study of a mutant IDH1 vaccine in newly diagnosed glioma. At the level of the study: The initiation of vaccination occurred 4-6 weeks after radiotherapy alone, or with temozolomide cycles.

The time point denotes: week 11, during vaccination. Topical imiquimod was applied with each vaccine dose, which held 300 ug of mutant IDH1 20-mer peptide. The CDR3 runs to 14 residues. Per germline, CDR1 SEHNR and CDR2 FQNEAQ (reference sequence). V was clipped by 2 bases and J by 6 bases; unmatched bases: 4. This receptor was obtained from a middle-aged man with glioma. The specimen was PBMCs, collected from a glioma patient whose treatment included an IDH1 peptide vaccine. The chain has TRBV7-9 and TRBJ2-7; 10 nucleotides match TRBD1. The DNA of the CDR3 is TGTGCCAGCAGCTTAATGGGACAGGGGAGCGAGCAGTACTTC. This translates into CASSLMGQGSEQYF.